This T cell receptor (beta chain) was recovered during a study of siplizumab effects on memory and regulatory T cells (dated by TCRdb to 2018 to 2020). For the study in its entirety: The study examined how the anti-CD2 antibody siplizumab affects alloreactive T-cell subsets in allogeneic mixed lymphocyte reactions built from human PBMCs.

What the work shows at the level of the full study, not this receptor alone: Whether proliferating Tregs from siplizumab cultures actually had suppressive function was not functionally confirmed. Sequences below about 10^-5 frequency were poorly captured, so only a minor fraction of alloreactive clones could be mapped to unstimulated subsets. Siplizumab significantly reduced the cumulative frequency of alloreactive sequences traceable to unstimulated CD4+ memory T cells. In reactions with siplizumab, an average of approximately 69% of mappable alloreactive CD4+ clones were Treg-derived, compared with roughly 27% in control reactions. Unstimulated naive T cells appeared more diverse than memory T cells, and naive cells seemed to contribute substantially to the alloresponse. For roughly 75-95% of proliferating CD4+ or CD8+ clones, no naive or memory phenotype could be assigned.

The receptor library was made with the immunoSEQ multiplex PCR assay. Some 100,000 TCR templates per sample were assayed by the deep sequencing platform. Genomic DNA extracted from sorted T cells was the material used for TCRbeta CDR3 sequencing. Per the source publication's procedure: The R programming language was used for clonal analysis of TCRbeta CDR3 data. Alloreactive CD4+ and CD8+ clones were defined by comparing unstimulated samples with post-reaction CFSE-low samples. By matching sequences to the repertoires of sorted unstimulated Treg and non-Treg cells, each alloreactive CD4+ clone was assigned a regulatory or non-regulatory origin. What TCRdb holds here is the immuneACCESS table cut down to in-frame rearrangements. Part of the clones is not present; checked against another copy, under half of the missing clones reflect an unresolved V gene, and the others are unexplained. V, J and clone size are those of that table, while D and trimming were read from the DNA. This sample comprises some 100,000 clones, around 92% of them detected only once. Roughly 2.7% of the sample is taken by the ten largest.

On this clone itself: Its antigen specificity is not known. Nothing much larger sits one base from this clone, and base qualities are not available.

Sorted unstimulated T cells, along with proliferating T cells recovered from mixed lymphocyte reactions, underwent TCRbeta CDR3 sequencing. Fresh whole blood from approximately ten HLA-typed healthy donors was used to isolate PBMCs. V is clipped by 7 bases and J by 11 bases, and the sequence between their germline boundaries is 21 bases long. Per the germline V gene, SNHLY is the CDR1 and FYNNEI is the CDR2. The CDR3, cysteine through phenylalanine, is 14 amino acids long. Only the CDR3 DNA stays, 42 bases, in frame from base 1. The clonotype comes from a human donor in good health. Some clones in this sample may be carry-over from other donors' samples. The receptor chain draws on TRBV2 and TRBJ2-1, with a weak D call of TRBD1 (6 bases match). Sequencing was performed on CD4+ T cells sorted from blood. In nucleotides, the sequence is TGTGCCAGCACCGATATATTAGGACAGACTAAGCAGTTCTTC. Translated, this gives CASTDILGQTKQFF. Reference TRBV2 and TRBJ2-1 genes cover what lies past the CDR3, so the full variable domain is EPEVTQTPSHQVTQMGQEVILRCVPISNHLYFYWYRQILGQKVEFLVSFYNNEISEKSEIFDDQFSVERPDGSNFTLKIRSTKLEDSAMYFCASTDILGQTKQFFGPGTRLTVL.